The rows below give T cell receptor beta chains drawn from one sample of a study of shared clonotypes between healthy human individuals. Only in-frame clones appear in the TCRdb table, and some are missing; sequencing was by immunoSEQ multiplex PCR. Among over a million clones listed, 65% to 75% were seen once. The sequenced sample was memory CD4+ T cells sorted from blood. These receptor sequences come from a man aged 18 to 35 in good health. Both conserved end residues are part of each CDR3. D genes are given only for firm matches. Some rows mark clone size as missing; the rest say once, few, many or name a class of expanded clone.

j_call | v_call | d_call | clone_size | cdr3_aa | cdr3_nt
TRBJ1-6 | TRBV30 | - | - | CAWTIGTVHSPLHF | TGTGCCTGGACCATCGGGACGGTCCATTCACCCCTCCACTTT
TRBJ1-2 | TRBV4-1 | TRBD1 | - | CASSIRQGDYGYTF | TGCGCCAGCAGCATTCGACAGGGGGACTATGGCTACACCTTC
TRBJ2-7 | TRBV6-6 | TRBD1 | - | CASSYQDRAFYEQYF | TGTGCCAGCAGTTACCAGGACAGGGCTTTTTACGAGCAGTACTTC
TRBJ1-2 | TRBV2 | TRBD1 | - | CASSELGTGGDYGYTF | TGTGCCAGCAGTGAACTCGGTACAGGGGGTGACTATGGCTACACCTTC
TRBJ1-5 | TRBV19 | - | few | CASSMAHPYSNQPQHF | TGTGCCAGTAGTATGGCACACCCTTATAGCAATCAGCCCCAGCATTTT
TRBJ1-5 | TRBV19 | - | - | CASSPRPGTYGYSNQPQHF | TGTGCCAGTAGTCCACGCCCGGGGACGTACGGATATAGCAATCAGCCCCAGCATTTT
TRBJ2-2 | TRBV18 | TRBD1 | - | CASSPIQGSGELFF | TGTGCCAGCTCACCGATACAGGGGTCCGGGGAGCTGTTTTTT
TRBJ2-5 | TRBV30 | - | - | CAWSVKAETQYF | TGTGCCTGGAGTGTAAAAGCGGAGACCCAGTACTTC
TRBJ2-1 | TRBV27 | - | - | CASSSRAQPSYNEQFF | TGTGCCAGCAGTTCGAGGGCCCAGCCCTCCTACAATGAGCAGTTCTTC
TRBJ2-7 | TRBV18 | - | - | CASSQKDGPGSEQYF | TGTGCCAGCTCACAAAAGGATGGGCCTGGAAGCGAGCAGTACTTC
TRBJ1-4 | TRBV28 | - | - | CASSLGGATNEKLFF | TGTGCCAGCAGTTTAGGTGGGGCAACTAATGAAAAACTGTTTTTT
TRBJ1-6 | TRBV27 | - | - | CASSFLRTSYNSPLHF | TGTGCCAGCAGTTTTCTCAGAACTTCCTATAATTCACCCCTCCACTTT
TRBJ2-5 | TRBV5-1 | TRBD1 | few | CASSFSRGIETQYF | TGCGCCAGCAGCTTCTCCAGGGGGATAGAGACCCAGTACTTC
TRBJ1-2 | TRBV27 | TRBD1 | - | CASSLAGTGGYGYTF | TGTGCCAGCAGTTTAGCCGGGACAGGGGGCTATGGCTACACCTTC
TRBJ2-7 | TRBV10-1 | - | once | CASSELAGGRYEQYF | TGCGCCAGCAGTGAGTTGGCTGGAGGAAGGTACGAGCAGTACTTC
TRBJ2-5 | TRBV14 | - | - | CARLGTGPPGTQYF | TGTGCCAGGTTGGGGACCGGACCTCCGGGGACCCAGTACTTC
TRBJ1-1 | TRBV9 | - | once | CASSEGPNTEAFF | TGTGCCAGCAGCGAAGGCCCGAACACTGAAGCTTTCTTT
TRBJ2-7 | TRBV6-1 | - | - | CASVGSSYEQYF | TGTGCCAGCGTCGGGAGCTCCTACGAGCAGTACTTC
TRBJ2-7 | TRBV11-2 | - | - | CASSLPTGSGAYEQYF | TGTGCCAGCAGCTTACCGACAGGGTCGGGGGCCTACGAGCAGTACTTC
TRBJ2-3 | TRBV19 | - | - | CASSISTGQPTQYF | TGTGCCAGTAGTATTTCCACAGGTCAACCTACGCAGTATTTT
TRBJ2-3 | TRBV7-6 | - | - | CASSSSLRPLGADTQYF | TGTGCCAGCAGCTCATCCCTCAGGCCCCTTGGCGCAGATACGCAGTATTTT